Listed below are T cell receptor beta chains from one sample, sequenced in a study of Graves' ophthalmopathy and Graves' hyperthyroidism. TCRdb independently ran MiXCR on the multiplex PCR reads; one entry per CDR3 protein. The sample has around 1,000,000 distinct CDR3 sequences, approximately 35% seen once. Sequencing input: peripheral blood or thyroid tissue (not recorded which). Receptor source: an adult man with Graves' hyperthyroidism. Both conserved end residues are part of each CDR3. D genes are given only for firm matches. Where a row states a size, it is once, few, many or the class of an expanded clone; other rows omit it.

J | D | V | size | CDR3 | DNA
TRBJ1-2 | . | TRBV20-1 | . | CSARDYVRDGYTF | TGCAGTGCTAGAGATTACGTACGCGATGGCTACACCTTC
TRBJ2-7 | TRBD2 | TRBV4-1 | . | CASSQHGGGDFNDQYF | TGCGCCAGCAGCCAGCACGGCGGGGGAGACTTCAACGATCAGTACTTC
TRBJ1-4 | TRBD1 | TRBV20-1 | . | CSPQTGDTNEKLFF | TGCAGCCCCCAGACAGGGGACACTAATGAAAAACTGTTTTTT
TRBJ1-1 | TRBD1 | TRBV3-1 | . | CASSGPGQGTGAFF | TGTGCCAGCAGCGGACCGGGACAGGGCACAGGAGCTTTCTTT
TRBJ2-5 | . | TRBV7-2 | many | CASSSVGDSQETQYF | TGTGCCAGCAGCTCCGTAGGTGACTCCCAAGAGACCCAGTACTTC
TRBJ2-2 | TRBD1 | TRBV15 | many | CATRRDRGTTGELFF | TGTGCCACCAGGAGGGACAGGGGGACCACCGGGGAGCTGTTTTTT
TRBJ1-1 | . | TRBV18 | . | CASSPTALLEAFF | TGTGCCAGCTCACCGACAGCGCTACTTGAAGCTTTCTTT
TRBJ1-6 | TRBD1 | TRBV7-2 | many | CASRPTRTGDNSPLHF | TGTGCCAGCAGACCTACTCGGACAGGGGATAATTCACCCCTCCACTTT
TRBJ2-5 | . | TRBV2 | medium-sized | CASSVGDRETQYF | TGTGCCAGCAGTGTAGGGGACCGAGAGACCCAGTACTTC
TRBJ2-2 | TRBD1 | TRBV7-2 | few | CASSPYRGLGAGELFF | TGTGCCAGCAGCCCCTACAGGGGATTAGGTGCCGGGGAGCTGTTTTTT
TRBJ1-5 | . | TRBV7-2 | many | CASSLAAAANQPQHF | TGTGCCAGCAGCTTAGCGGCCGCTGCCAATCAGCCCCAGCATTTT
TRBJ2-5 | TRBD2 | TRBV7-9 | few | CASSPRQIAGTRKETQYF | TGTGCCAGCAGCCCGCGTCAGATAGCTGGGACTAGAAAAGAGACCCAGTACTTC
TRBJ2-7 | . | TRBV4-3 | few | CASSQVVSSYEQYF | TGCGCCAGCAGCCAAGTGGTGAGCTCCTACGAGCAGTACTTC
TRBJ1-2 | . | TRBV15 | many | CATSGSTEHPYGYTF | TGTGCCACCAGCGGATCGACAGAGCACCCATATGGCTACACCTTC
TRBJ2-7 | . | TRBV13 | . | CASSRLGHSYEQYF | TGTGCCAGCAGCCGACTTGGACACTCCTACGAGCAGTACTTC
TRBJ2-7 | . | TRBV2 | many | CASRKTGPQYF | TGTGCCAGCAGGAAAACAGGCCCGCAGTACTTC
TRBJ2-7 | TRBD2 | TRBV25-1 | many | CAGMASGGYEQYF | TGTGCCGGCATGGCAAGCGGGGGCTACGAGCAGTACTTC
TRBJ2-7 | . | TRBV7-6 | . | CASSANPRDSGYEQYF | TGTGCCAGCAGTGCTAACCCCCGGGACTCCGGCTACGAGCAGTACTTC
TRBJ2-6 | . | TRBV4-3 | few | CASSQGVGTGANVLTF | TGCGCCAGCAGCCAAGGTGTGGGGACAGGGGCCAACGTCCTGACTTTC
TRBJ1-5 | . | TRBV25-1 | . | CASSVARDSNQPQHF | TGTGCCAGCAGCGTGGCCAGGGATAGCAATCAGCCCCAGCATTTT
TRBJ2-2 | TRBD1 | TRBV29-1 | many | CSVDTGVDGELFF | TGCAGCGTTGATACAGGGGTAGACGGGGAGCTGTTTTTT
TRBJ2-2 | . | TRBV19 | many | CASTPVFSPGELFF | TGTGCCAGTACCCCAGTTTTTTCCCCGGGGGAGCTGTTTTTT
TRBJ1-6 | . | TRBV25-1 | . | CASSEGGAQGSPLHF | TGTGCCAGCAGTGAGGGGGGGGCCCAGGGTTCACCCCTCCACTTT
TRBJ1-1 | . | TRBV10-2 | many | CASSEVTGIFTEAFF | TGCGCCAGCAGTGAGGTCACAGGTATATTCACTGAAGCTTTCTTT
TRBJ1-2 | TRBD1 | TRBV9 | . | CASSLFSGTGRDNYGYTF | TGTGCCAGCAGCCTCTTTTCCGGGACAGGAAGAGATAACTATGGCTACACCTTC
TRBJ1-4 | TRBD1 | TRBV2 | . | CASSYRGSVREKLFF | TGTGCCAGCAGTTACAGGGGGTCAGTTCGGGAAAAACTGTTTTTT
TRBJ1-1 | . | TRBV29-1 | many | CSVGLAVMNTEAFF | TGCAGCGTTGGTTTGGCGGTAATGAACACTGAAGCTTTCTTT
TRBJ2-7 | TRBD2 | TRBV6-5 | . | CATGRRESYEQYF | TGTGCCACGGGGCGGCGGGAGAGCTACGAGCAGTACTTC
TRBJ1-2 | . | TRBV28 | . | CASSLITHGYTF | TGTGCCAGCAGTCTTATAACCCATGGCTACACCTTC
TRBJ1-5 | . | TRBV7-9 | many | CASAGAGQPQHF | TGTGCCAGCGCAGGGGCCGGTCAGCCCCAGCATTTT
TRBJ2-7 | . | TRBV6-6 | . | CASSYDKVYEQYF | TGTGCCAGCAGTTACGACAAAGTCTACGAGCAGTACTTC
TRBJ2-2 | . | TRBV12-3/TRBV12-4 | many | CATARMVAVTGELFF | TGTGCCACCGCTCGAATGGTAGCGGTGACCGGGGAGCTGTTTTTT
TRBJ1-5 | . | TRBV19 | many | CAIGPSNQPQHF | TGTGCCATCGGACCGAGCAATCAGCCCCAGCATTTT
TRBJ2-5 | TRBD2 | TRBV7-2 | many | CASSFSTSGGGRETQYF | TGTGCCAGCAGCTTCAGCACTAGCGGGGGAGGTCGAGAGACCCAGTACTTC
TRBJ1-1 | . | TRBV10-2 | once | CASSDRGGMNTEAFF | TGCGCCAGCAGTGACCGGGGCGGCATGAACACTGAAGCTTTCTTT
TRBJ1-1 | . | TRBV12-3/TRBV12-4 | . | CASDAVRVSPTEAFF | TGTGCCAGCGACGCGGTGCGTGTCAGTCCTACTGAAGCTTTCTTT
TRBJ2-5 | . | TRBV25-1 | . | CASSEPGTQETQYF | TGTGCCAGCAGTGAACCCGGGACCCAAGAGACCCAGTACTTC